The 27 T cell receptor beta chains listed next were all sequenced from one sample in a study of T cell clusters in autoimmune cytopenias. TRB was amplified by touch-down multiplex PCR, primer pools A and B combined. After re-calling the multiplex PCR reads, TCRdb lists one entry per CDR3 protein, DNA absent. The table for this sample gives more than 12,000 distinct CDR3 sequences. TRB amplification used approximately 250 ng of peripheral blood genomic DNA. The same sample was also studied in work on T cell repertoires in aging, cancer and after chemotherapy.

The material sequenced was peripheral blood. The source is a human donor in good health.

The chain is built from TRBV11-3 and TRBJ2-1. CDR1 and CDR2 from the germline V gene are SGHNT and YENEEA. The CDR3 covers 14 residues. The CDR3 here is CASSLPGSYNEQFF.

This clonotype is called medium-sized based on its frequency. This chain joins TRBV19 and TRBJ2-1; TCRdb returns TRBD2, unconfirmable since there is no DNA. Germline V gene data show CDR1 as LNHDA and CDR2 as SQIVND (reference sequence). The CDR3 length is 19 residues. The CDR3 loop is CASSYAGLAGSGSYNEQFF.

The V gene is TRBV6-2 or TRBV6-3, the J gene TRBJ2-7; there is no DNA to check the TCRdb D call of TRBD1. In germline, CDR1 is MNHEY, CDR2 SVGEGT. The CDR3 is 14 residues long. The CDR3 is CASSDPGGAGEQYF.

The chain combines TRBV10-3 with TRBJ2-7. CDR1 and CDR2 (germline): ENHRY, SYGVKD. The length of the CDR3 is 11 residues. CDR3 residues: CAISQTGEQYF.

V is TRBV29-1 and J is TRBJ1-5. This CDR3 region has 13 residues. CDR1 and CDR2 from the germline V gene are SQVTM and ANQGSEA. The CDR3 sequence: CSVQWGSNQPQHF.

V is TRBV19 and J is TRBJ1-2. CDR1 is LNHDA, CDR2 SQIVND, per germline (reference sequence). The CDR3 extends over 15 amino acids. The CDR3 region is CASSIDMGSNYGYTF.

This chain connects TRBV5-4 to TRBJ2-5. Germline-derived CDR1 and CDR2 are SGHNT and YYREEE (reference sequence). This CDR3 spans 14 amino acids. This chain's CDR3 is CASSLRREGETQYF.

The chain has TRBV19 and TRBJ2-1; the D call from TCRdb, TRBD2, cannot be confirmed without DNA. Germline V CDR1 and CDR2: LNHDA, SQIVND (reference sequence). The CDR3 has 17 residues. CDR3 residues: CASSTTSGSAGWNEQFF.

V and J are TRBV27 and TRBJ2-1; TCRdb's assignment of TRBD1 cannot be checked, as there is no DNA. CDR1 and CDR2 (germline): MNHEY, SMNVEV (reference sequence). This CDR3 is 14 amino acids long. CDR3 in amino acids: CASGWRTGFNEQFF.

This chain uses TRBV6-5 with TRBJ1-1; checking the TCRdb D call of TRBD1 is not possible without DNA. Germline V gene sequence: CDR1 MNHEY, CDR2 SVGAGI. CDR3 size: 15 residues. CDR3 residues: CASSYSRGLETEAFF.

Considering frequency, this clonotype is medium-sized. The chain combines TRBV6-1 with TRBJ2-6; TCRdb returns TRBD1, unconfirmable since there is no DNA. CDR3 length: 15 amino acids. The V gene's germline CDR1 is MNHNS and CDR2 SASEGT. This CDR3 reads CAIPGSSSGANVLTF.

The chain uses TRBV11-3 and TRBJ2-3. Germline CDR1 and CDR2: SGHNT and YENEEA. The CDR3 contains 13 residues. This CDR3 reads CASSLGSTDTQYF.

This chain joins TRBV6-5 and TRBJ1-2; no DNA is available, so the TRBD1 call from TCRdb remains unchecked. Germline loops: CDR1 MNHEY, CDR2 SVGAGI. There are 14 residues in the CDR3. The CDR3 loop reads CASSYGGQEYGYTF.

The J gene is TRBJ2-4, the V gene TRBV15. CDR1 LNHNV and CDR2 YYDKDF come from the germline V gene (reference sequence). The CDR3 totals 16 residues. CDR3 protein: CATSRDRGTSKNIQYF.

V gene TRBV6-5 combines with J gene TRBJ2-7; TCRdb reports TRBD2, a call that lacks DNA to check it against. Per germline, CDR1 MNHEY and CDR2 SVGAGI. The CDR3 spans 13 residues. The CDR3 sequence: CASSYQGRAEQYF.

The V gene is TRBV30, the J gene TRBJ2-1. Germline CDR1 GTSNPN, CDR2 SVGIG (reference sequence). There are 11 residues in the CDR3. The CDR3 reads CAWSEWNEQFF.

The V gene is TRBV7-6, the J gene TRBJ2-2; TCRdb's D call of TRBD1 is untestable without DNA. Germline V CDR1 and CDR2: SGHVS, FNYEAQ. This CDR3 is built from 13 residues. CDR3 sequence: CASSSRGARELFF.

V usage is TRBV29-1 and J usage is TRBJ1-2; the D gene TCRdb calls, TRBD1, cannot be checked with no DNA. The CDR3 spans 14 residues. Germline V CDR1 and CDR2: SQVTM, ANQGSEA. The CDR3 region is CSASKAGGNYGYTF.

J is TRBJ2-1 and V is TRBV29-1; the TCRdb D gene call, TRBD1, has no DNA to confirm it. Germline values: CDR1 SQVTM, CDR2 ANQGSEA. This CDR3 region has 13 residues. The CDR3 here is CSLGGMSYNEQFF.

The rearrangement uses TRBV6-5 and TRBJ2-2. Germline assignment: CDR1 MNHEY and CDR2 SVGAGI. The CDR3 has 13 residues. CDR3 protein: CASSPFGAGELFF.

The chain couples TRBV6-5 to TRBJ2-7; there is no DNA to check the TCRdb D call of TRBD1. This CDR3 spans 16 amino acids. Germline-derived CDR1 and CDR2 are MNHEY and SVGAGI. The CDR3 here is CASSYSDSQSSYEQYF.

This sequence joins TRBV7-9 and TRBJ2-5; the D call from TCRdb, TRBD2, cannot be confirmed without DNA. There are 15 residues in the CDR3. Looked up from germline, CDR1 is SEHNR and CDR2 is FQNEAQ (reference sequence). The CDR3 loop is CASSPGTSGLTAQYF.

The chain combines TRBV30 with TRBJ2-7. The CDR3 has 13 amino acids. The germline V gene has CDR1 GTSNPN and CDR2 SVGIG (reference sequence). CDR3 loop: CAWSALNSWEQYF.

This chain links TRBV20-1 with TRBJ2-1; TCRdb's D call, TRBD2, is unchecked because there is no DNA. The CDR3 is 16 residues long. Germline V gene sequence: CDR1 DFQATT, CDR2 SNEGSKA (reference sequence). CDR3: CSARDHKREGYNEQFF.

The CDR3 here is CASSYWRQGGSSSEQYF. The V call is TRBV6-5, the J call TRBJ2-7; TCRdb picks TRBD1, but there is no DNA to check that call. The CDR3 covers 17 residues. Germline CDR1 is MNHEY and CDR2 is SVGAGI.

The CDR3 sequence is CASSPQGGGTDTQYF. This rearrangement joins TRBV18 to TRBJ2-3. Germline V gives CDR1 KGHSH, CDR2 LQKENI. CDR3 length: 15 amino acids.

The chain combines TRBV30 with TRBJ2-3; TCRdb selects TRBD1, and the lack of DNA leaves this call unchecked. Germline assignment: CDR1 GTSNPN and CDR2 SVGIG (reference sequence). The CDR3 runs to 16 residues. CDR3 amino acids: CAWFLPGRTSTDTQYF.